This TCR beta chain derives from a study of blood T cell repertoires in COVID-19. Study as a whole: Acute and convalescent COVID-19 specimens originated in the United States, Italy and Spain. PBMCs, B-cell-depleted T cells, or T cells provided the cDNA or gDNA that made up the material.

CDR3 length: 15 residues. Germline assignment: CDR1 SGHTA and CDR2 FQGNSA. V shed 3 bases and J 4 bases; nucleotides not matched to a gene: 3. Original handling: Estimation of nucleated cell counts was performed using reference gene primer amplification. Sequenced by immunoSEQ multiplex PCR; TCRdb stores in-frame clones only, minus some. That table supplies the V and J calls and clone size; D and trimming were determined from the DNA. The sample holds about 59,000 clones, 73% seen once. The rearrangement joins TRBV7-2 to TRBJ2-2; 9 bases are a match to TRBD2. The source is a woman aged 45 to 65 with active or convalescent COVID-19. The source material was peripheral blood. This CDR3 is CASSLTAGGTGELFF. In nucleotides, the CDR3 is TGTGCCAGCAGCTTGACAGCGGGAGGCACCGGGGAGCTGTTTTTT.